This T cell receptor (beta chain) was profiled in a study of cytomegalovirus exposure and HLA in healthy donors. Germline CDR1 reads SGHAT; CDR2 reads FQNNGV. The CDR3 is 16 residues long. V lost 3 bases, J lost 0 bases, and 12 bases lay in between. Both 60 Vbeta primers and 13 Jbeta primers went into the PCR. Clones were sequenced by immunoSEQ multiplex PCR, and TCRdb holds only the in-frame ones, with some missing. Of roughly 120,000 clones in the sample, approximately 80% are singletons; the top ten hold around 3.5%. General study results and limits: It emerged from a later analysis that several of the most significant clusters appeared to be linked to common viral pathogens. The study designated 160 or so TCR beta chains cytomegalovirus-associated.

This clone turned up a few times. The antigen remains undetermined. This clonotype originated in a human donor in good health. Sequencing input: PBMCs. This sequence joins TRBV11-2 and TRBJ2-1, with unresolved D. CDR3 sequence reads: CASSFRGDSSYNEQFF. CDR3 DNA: TGTGCCAGCAGCTTTCGCGGAGATAGCTCCTACAATGAGCAGTTCTTC.